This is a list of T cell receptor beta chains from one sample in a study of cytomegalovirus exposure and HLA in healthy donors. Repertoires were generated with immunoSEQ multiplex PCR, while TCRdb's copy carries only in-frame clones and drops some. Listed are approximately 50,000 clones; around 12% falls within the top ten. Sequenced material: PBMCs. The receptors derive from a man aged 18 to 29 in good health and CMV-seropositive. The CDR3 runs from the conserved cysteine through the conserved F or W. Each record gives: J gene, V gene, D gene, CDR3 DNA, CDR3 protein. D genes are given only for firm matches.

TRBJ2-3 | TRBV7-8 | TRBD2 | TGTGCCAGCAGCCTGGGGCCTAGCGGAACCACAGATACGCAGTATTTT | CASSLGPSGTTDTQYF
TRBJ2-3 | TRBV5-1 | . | TGCGCCAGCAGTCTGGGCCCGGGGACAGATACGCAGTATTTT | CASSLGPGTDTQYF
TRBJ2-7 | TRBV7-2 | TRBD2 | TGTGCCAGCAGCCTTACCTATAGCGGGAGCTCCTACGAGCAGTACTTC | CASSLTYSGSSYEQYF
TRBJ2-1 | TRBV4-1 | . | TGCGCCAGCAGCCACGGTCCTAATGAGCAGTTCTTC | CASSHGPNEQFF
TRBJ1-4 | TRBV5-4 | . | TGTGCCAGCAGCTTGGACAAAACTAATGAAAAACTGTTTTTT | CASSLDKTNEKLFF
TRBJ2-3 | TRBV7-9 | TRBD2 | TGTGCCAGCAGCTTAGGACTAGCGGGAAGCACAGATACGCAGTATTTT | CASSLGLAGSTDTQYF
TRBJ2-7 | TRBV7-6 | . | TGTGCCAGCAGCTATGGGACTTCCTCCTACGAGCAGTACTTC | CASSYGTSSYEQYF
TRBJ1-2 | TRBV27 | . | TGTGCCAGCAGCCGTGATTTAGCTAACTATGGCTACACCTTC | CASSRDLANYGYTF
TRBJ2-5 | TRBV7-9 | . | TGTGCCAGCAGCTTAGGATCCAGGGATGGGGAGACCCAGTACTTC | CASSLGSRDGETQYF
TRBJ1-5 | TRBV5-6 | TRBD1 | TGTGCCAGCAGCTCGACAGGGGATCAGCCCCAGCATTTT | CASSSTGDQPQHF
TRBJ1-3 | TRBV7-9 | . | TGTGCCAGCTTGGGGGCGCGTAAGGGAAACACCATATATTTT | CASLGARKGNTIYF
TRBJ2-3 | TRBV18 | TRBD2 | TGTGCCAGCTCACCAGACACTAGCGGCACAGATACGCAGTATTTT | CASSPDTSGTDTQYF
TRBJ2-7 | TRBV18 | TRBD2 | TGTGCCAGCTCACCACGGACTAGTGGAAGTTACGAGCAGTACTTC | CASSPRTSGSYEQYF
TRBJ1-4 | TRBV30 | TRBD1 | TGTGCCTGGAGTAAAGACAGGGAGAATGAAAAACTGTTTTTT | CAWSKDRENEKLFF
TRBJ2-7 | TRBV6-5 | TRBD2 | TGTGCCAGTTCAACCCGGGCTAGCGGGAGTTCAAAGCAGTACTTC | CASSTRASGSSKQYF
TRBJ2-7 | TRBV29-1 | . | TGCAGCGTTGAAGACGGTAACTCCTACGAGCAGTACTTC | CSVEDGNSYEQYF
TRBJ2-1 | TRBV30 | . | TGTGCCTGGGCCATACGGTTCGACAATGAGCAGTTCTTC | CAWAIRFDNEQFF
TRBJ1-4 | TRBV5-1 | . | TGCGCCAGGGGAGAATTTGGGAATGAAAAACTGTTTTTT | CARGEFGNEKLFF
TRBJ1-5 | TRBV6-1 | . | TGTGCCAGCAGTGAAGCAGAGTATCAGCCCCAGCATTTT | CASSEAEYQPQHF
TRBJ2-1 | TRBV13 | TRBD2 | TGTGCCAGCAGCATTGCCGGGACTAGCGGACTCTCCTACAATGAGCAGTTCTTC | CASSIAGTSGLSYNEQFF
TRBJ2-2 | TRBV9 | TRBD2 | TGTGCCAGCAGCGTAGCGGGACTAGCGGGAGTATACACCGGGGAGCTGTTTTTT | CASSVAGLAGVYTGELFF
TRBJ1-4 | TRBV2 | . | TGTGCCAGCAGGACAGTTAATGAAAAACTGTTTTTT | CASRTVNEKLFF
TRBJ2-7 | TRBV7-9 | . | TGTGCCAGCAGCCCGGGGGTTATCTACGAGCAGTACTTC | CASSPGVIYEQYF
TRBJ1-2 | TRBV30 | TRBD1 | TGTGCCTGGAGTACCATCAGGGGGCTTAGTAGTGGCTACACCTTC | CAWSTIRGLSSGYTF
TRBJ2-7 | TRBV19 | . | TGTGCCAGTAGCCCCGGGGGGCTCCTCAACGAGCAGTACTTC | CASSPGGLLNEQYF
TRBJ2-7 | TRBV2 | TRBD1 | TGTGCCAGCAGTAGGGACAGGACCCACGAGCAGTACTTC | CASSRDRTHEQYF
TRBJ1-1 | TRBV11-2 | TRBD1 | TGTGCCAGCAGCCCGTCTCGACTACGGGACAGGGGAGGAAGCACTGAAGCTTTCTTT | CASSPSRLRDRGGSTEAFF
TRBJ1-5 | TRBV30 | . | TGTGCCTGGAAGGGAGCCGGCAATCAGCCCCAGCATTTT | CAWKGAGNQPQHF
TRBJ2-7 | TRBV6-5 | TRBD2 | TGTGCCAGCAGTTACAAGCGGGATGGCGCCTCCTACGAGCAGTACTTC | CASSYKRDGASYEQYF
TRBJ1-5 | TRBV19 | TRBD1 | TGTGCCAGTAGTATAGACCGGGACAGGGGTTATAGCAATCAGCCCCAGCATTTT | CASSIDRDRGYSNQPQHF
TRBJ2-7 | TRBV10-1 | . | TGCGCCAGCAGTGGGGGACAACCCCAGCGTGAGCAGTACTTC | CASSGGQPQREQYF
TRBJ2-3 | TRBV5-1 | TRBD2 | TGCGCCAGCAGCTTTGGACTAGCGGTAAACACAGATACGCAGTATTTT | CASSFGLAVNTDTQYF
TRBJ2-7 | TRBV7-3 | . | TGTGCCAGCAGCCCAGGGCGGGGTCGCGAGCAGTACTTC | CASSPGRGREQYF
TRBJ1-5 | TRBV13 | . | TGTGCCAGCAGCTCCGGACAGCACTATCAGCCCCAGCATTTT | CASSSGQHYQPQHF
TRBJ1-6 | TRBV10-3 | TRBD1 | TGTGCCATCAGTGGGGGACAGGGGAGGTCTGTAGTTTCACCCCTCCACTTT | CAISGGQGRSVVSPLHF
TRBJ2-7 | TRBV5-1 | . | TGCGCCAGCAGCCCTCGACAGAAAAGTACCCTTTACGAGCAGTACTTC | CASSPRQKSTLYEQYF
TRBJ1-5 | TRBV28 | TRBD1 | TGTGCCAGTGAACGGGAAGGACAGGGTACGTATCAGCCCCAGCATTTT | CASEREGQGTYQPQHF
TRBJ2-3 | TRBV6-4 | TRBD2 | TGTGCCAGCCGAGGGACTAGCGAGCCCACAGATACGCAGTATTTT | CASRGTSEPTDTQYF
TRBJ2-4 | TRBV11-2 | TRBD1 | TGTGCCAGCAGCTCCCCTCGGGGACAGGGGAAGCACTTC | CASSSPRGQGKHF
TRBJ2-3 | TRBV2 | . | TGTGCCAGCCTCCTGGAGGGAACGCAGTATTTT | CASLLEGTQYF
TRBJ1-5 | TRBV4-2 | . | TGTGCCAGCAGCTACAATAGCAATCAGCCCCAGCATTTT | CASSYNSNQPQHF
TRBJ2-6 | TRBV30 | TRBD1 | TGTGCCTGGAAGGGGACAGGGACGCCTGGGGCCAACGTCCTGACTTTC | CAWKGTGTPGANVLTF
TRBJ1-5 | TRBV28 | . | TGTGCCAGCAGTTTATATTTGACAGGCGGCAATCAGCCCCAGCATTTT | CASSLYLTGGNQPQHF
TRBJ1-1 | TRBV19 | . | TGTGCCAGTAGTATAGATGCTACCAACACTGAAGCTTTCTTT | CASSIDATNTEAFF
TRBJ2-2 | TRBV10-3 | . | TGTGCCATCAGTGAGTCGGGGGGAGAGGGGAACACCGGGGAGCTGTTTTTT | CAISESGGEGNTGELFF
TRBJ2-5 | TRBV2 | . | TGTGCCAGCAGGGTACAACCACAAGAGACCCAGTACTTC | CASRVQPQETQYF
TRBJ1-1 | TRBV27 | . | TGTGCCAGCAGTTTCCGAGGTAGGAGCACTGAAGCTTTCTTT | CASSFRGRSTEAFF
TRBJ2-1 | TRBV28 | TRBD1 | TGTGCCAGCAGTGGTTCCGGACAGGGATACAATGAGCAGTTCTTC | CASSGSGQGYNEQFF
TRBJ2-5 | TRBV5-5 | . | TGTGCCAGCAGCACAACTCCACAGAAAGAGACCCAGTACTTC | CASSTTPQKETQYF
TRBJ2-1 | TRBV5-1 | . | TGCGCCAGCAGCCCAATGGGGGCTCATGAGCAGTTCTTC | CASSPMGAHEQFF
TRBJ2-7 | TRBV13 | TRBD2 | TGTGCCAGCAGCTTAGGCCTAGCGGGAGTCTACGAGCAGTACTTC | CASSLGLAGVYEQYF
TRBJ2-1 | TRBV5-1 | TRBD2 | TGCGCCAGCTCTGCGGGGGGGTCGATTGAGCAGTTCTTC | CASSAGGSIEQFF
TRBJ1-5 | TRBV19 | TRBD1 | TGTGCCAGTAGCCCGGGACAGGGTAATCAGCCCCAGCATTTT | CASSPGQGNQPQHF
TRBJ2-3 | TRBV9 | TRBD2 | TGTGCCAGCAGCGATCCAGTTTGGGCGGGAGGGGACTCTAGCACAGATACGCAGTATTTT | CASSDPVWAGGDSSTDTQYF
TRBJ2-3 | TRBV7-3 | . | TGTGCCAGCAGCCCCAGGGCGGCAGATACGCAGTATTTT | CASSPRAADTQYF